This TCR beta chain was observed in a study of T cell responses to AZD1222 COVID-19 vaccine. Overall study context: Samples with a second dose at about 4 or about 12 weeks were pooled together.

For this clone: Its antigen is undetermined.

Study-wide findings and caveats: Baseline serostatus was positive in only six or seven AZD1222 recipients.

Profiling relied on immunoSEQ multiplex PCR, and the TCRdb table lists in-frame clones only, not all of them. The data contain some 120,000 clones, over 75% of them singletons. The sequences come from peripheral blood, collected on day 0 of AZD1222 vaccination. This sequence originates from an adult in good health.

CDR3 nucleotide sequence: TGTGCCAGCAGCTTAACTGGGGTAGGGCTGTTTTTT. Residues: CASSLTGVGLFF. This chain connects TRBV11-2 to TRBJ1-4; no definite D call. Germline CDR1 and CDR2: SGHAT and FQNNGV. The CDR3 length is 12 residues. With 2 bases removed from V and 14 bases from J, the gap between germline ends came to 12 bases. The full variable domain, with the rest looked up from reference TRBV11-2 and TRBJ1-4, is EAGVAQSPRYKIIEKRQSVAFWCNPISGHATLYWYQQILGQGPKLLIQFQNNGVVDDSQLPKDRFSAERLKGVDSTLKIQPAKLEDSAVYLCASSLTGVGLFFGSGTQLSVL.